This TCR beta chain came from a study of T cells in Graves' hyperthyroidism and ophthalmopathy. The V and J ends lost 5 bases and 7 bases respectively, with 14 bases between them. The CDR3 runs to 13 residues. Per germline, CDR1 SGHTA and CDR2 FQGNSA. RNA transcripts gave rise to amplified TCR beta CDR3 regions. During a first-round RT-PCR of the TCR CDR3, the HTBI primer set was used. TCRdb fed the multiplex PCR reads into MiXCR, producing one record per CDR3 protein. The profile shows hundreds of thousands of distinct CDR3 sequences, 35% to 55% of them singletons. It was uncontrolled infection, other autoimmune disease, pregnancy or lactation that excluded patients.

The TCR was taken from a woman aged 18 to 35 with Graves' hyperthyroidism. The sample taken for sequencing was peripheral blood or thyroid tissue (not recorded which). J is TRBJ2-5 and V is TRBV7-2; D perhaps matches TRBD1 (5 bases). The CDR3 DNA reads TGTGCCAGCAGCCCAGACGGAAGGGGGACCCAGTACTTC. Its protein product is CASSPDGRGTQYF.